A selection of T cell receptor beta chains follows, all from one sample in a study of T cells in Graves' hyperthyroidism and ophthalmopathy. In TCRdb, the multiplex PCR reads were re-called with MiXCR into one record per CDR3 protein. The repertoire includes 600,000 to 900,000 distinct CDR3 sequences, roughly 15% of them detected once, and over 7.5% sits in the top ten. The sequenced material came from blood. The source of these receptors is a young man with Graves' hyperthyroidism. Each CDR3 is given with its conserved first and last residue.

V	CDR3
TRBV5-4	CASSLGLRPDTIYF
TRBV4-1	CASSRGLANSYEQYF
TRBV27	CASSPPGGRGIGSYNEQFF
TRBV28	CASSLALADYNEQFF
TRBV12-3/TRBV12-4	CASSFGGTSVYEQYF
TRBV7-3	CASSQGRMEGYTF
TRBV10-3	CAITAERDSYNEQFF
TRBV10-1	CASKRRVVDTEAFF
TRBV12-3/TRBV12-4	CASSLRDSGEQYF
TRBV7-9	CASSETGVTEAFF
TRBV28	CANSLRGEQFF
TRBV7-2	CASSKAGSSSYEQYF
TRBV6-2/TRBV6-3	CASSPQTAGNIQYF
TRBV20-1	CSAAIVAGPSYEQYF
TRBV20-1	CSARGQGLGKDEQYF
TRBV28	CASSPWTATDTQYF
TRBV6-2/TRBV6-3	CASSYEPGYGYTF
TRBV7-8	CASRNTYRVNNEQFF
TRBV6-1	CASSQGRAGLADTQYF
TRBV7-9	CASRSERGSVSYTF
TRBV20-1	CSAKMAGRDTGELFF
TRBV18	CASSSGQGGGSVSEQYF
TRBV5-6	CASSLTGGLGSNQPQHF
TRBV9	CASSATGAGGTEAFF
TRBV11-2	CASSFTQVSARAADTQYF
TRBV20-1	CSARVASDMNTEAFF
TRBV6-1	CASSADRGNTEAFF
TRBV7-9	CASSTDGFSYEQYF
TRBV7-2	CASSLVVGEETQYF
TRBV7-8	CASSLDRTNTEAFF
TRBV19	CASSSSQGLDGYEQYF